This T cell receptor (beta chain) was observed in a study of T cell repertoires in cytomegalovirus infection. Study-wide background: HLA-B-restricted CMV epitopes that are well studied, plus recently identified HLA-C-restricted ones, were used by the study. Public TCR beta signatures marked donors with CMV infection and the matching HLA.

TCRdb recomputed calls from the reads with MiXCR, one row per CDR3 protein. Of about 570,000 distinct CDR3 sequences in the sample, 40% were seen once. Details on this clonotype: The antigen remains undetermined.

Study conclusions and caveats: Ex vivo, HLA-C-restricted CMV-specific TCR beta clonotypes prevailed over the rest of the response.

The CDR3 has 12 amino acids. The V end lost 3 bases, the J end lost 10 bases, and 11 bases lay between the germline ends. The specimen comprised cultured PBMCs, sampled from culture after CMV antigen stimulation. V gene TRBV5-7 combines with J gene TRBJ2-1; no firm D call. TRBV5-7 is recorded as an ORF, its role being uncertain. This sequence originates from a human donor in good health (CMV status not recorded). Some clones in this sample may be carry-over from other donors' samples. The CDR3: CASSSEGAEQFF. The CDR3 DNA sequence: TGTGCCAGCAGCTCCGAAGGAGCCGAGCAGTTCTTC.